Below, 17 T cell receptor beta chains from the same sample are listed, as sequenced in a study of blood T cell repertoires in COVID-19 (dated by TCRdb to the early 2020s). The protocol used for the library was the immunoSEQ multiplex PCR assay. The source is immuneACCESS, and TCRdb retained only in-frame sequences with V and J called. Part of the clones is not carried over; for the studies checked, unresolved V genes explain less than half of this, and the remainder is unexplained. For this sample the table gives some 250,000 clones, of which roughly 79% were detected only once. The ten top clones hold 2.5% to 3% of the sample. Sequencing input: peripheral blood. The receptors were gathered from a woman aged 55-70 years with active or convalescent COVID-19.

The chain has TRBV11-3 and TRBJ2-3, with TRBD1 matching 12 bases. This CDR3 is built from 17 residues. V gave up 0 bases and J gave up 1 base; unmatched junction bases: 2. Germline CDR1 and CDR2: SGHNT and YENEEA. Written as DNA, the CDR3 is TGTGCCAGCAGCTTAGAAGGGGACAGGGGGCGCACAGATACGCAGTATTTT. Translated, it gives CASSLEGDRGRTDTQYF.

This clone was seen once. V gene TRBV6-5 combines with J gene TRBJ1-2, with a possible D match to TRBD1 (5 bases). Trimming pared 7 bases from V and 5 bases from J, leaving 20 bases between. CDR3 length equals 15 residues. Germline V CDR1 and CDR2: MNHEY, SVGAGI. For the CDR3, the DNA is TGTGCCAGCATGCCTACAGCCAAGGGGATTTATGGCTACACCTTC. Its protein is CASMPTAKGIYGYTF.

This clone was counted only a few times. The chain joins TRBV5-6 to TRBJ1-2, with TRBD1 matching 7 bases. This CDR3 has 17 amino acids. The ends lost 0 bases at V and 0 bases at J; junction bases unmatched: 8. Germline V gene sequence: CDR1 SGHDT, CDR2 YYEEEE. CDR3 bases: TGTGCCAGCAGCTTGGTAGGGGGCCTCCGCACTAACTATGGCTACACCTTC. The encoded protein is CASSLVGGLRTNYGYTF.

The chain combines TRBV14 with TRBJ1-1; possibly TRBD1 for D (6 bases). Germline CDR1 reads SGHDN; CDR2 reads FVKESK. The CDR3 has 13 residues. V lost 0 bases and J lost 12, with 14 bases in between. The CDR3 DNA follows: TGTGCCAGCAGCCAAGACCAAGGGGGAGCGCCTTTCTTT. It translates to CASSQDQGGAPFF.

This chain connects TRBV4-2 to TRBJ2-2; 8 nucleotides match TRBD2. Germline V gives CDR1 LGHNA, CDR2 YNFKEQ. The CDR3 consists of 16 residues. Unmatched junction bases numbered 10, after V lost 4 bases and J lost 6 bases. CDR3 DNA: TGTGCCAGCAGCCCTCCTGGCGGGGGGCTATCCGGGGAGCTGTTTTTT. Its translation: CASSPPGGGLSGELFF.

The rearrangement links TRBV2 to TRBJ2-3; 15 bases line up with TRBD2. The CDR3 runs to 17 residues. CDR1 and CDR2 (germline): SNHLY, FYNNEI. With V trimmed by 4 bases and J by 5 bases, 7 bases remained unmatched. CDR3 DNA sequence: TGTGCCAGCAGTGGATCGGGGACTAGCGGGGGGATAGATACGCAGTATTTT. Protein sequence: CASSGSGTSGGIDTQYF.

The chain carries TRBV2 and TRBJ2-7, with 10 nucleotides matching TRBD2. The CDR3 is 13 residues long. V lost 11 bases, J lost 2 bases, and 6 bases stayed unmatched. Germline CDR1 and CDR2: SNHLY and FYNNEI. The CDR3 protein is CAGSGGPPYEQYF. In nucleotides, the CDR3 is TGTGCCGGTAGCGGGGGGCCTCCCTACGAGCAGTACTTC.

This clone has more than one count but fewer than ten. CDR3 sequence: CASSAGTGGTDTQYF. The CDR3 bases are TGTGCCAGCAGCGCCGGGACAGGGGGAACAGATACGCAGTATTTT. This chain joins TRBV5-6 and TRBJ2-3; the match to TRBD1 covers 11 bases. The CDR3 length is 15 residues. The V gene's germline CDR1 is SGHDT and CDR2 YYEEEE. Trimming took 4 bases from V and 3 from J; bases not matched to a gene: 4.

The table lists this clone with a count of one. The chain recombines TRBV27 with TRBJ2-7, with TRBD2 identical over 8 bases. The CDR3 is 16 residues long. Unmatched junction bases numbered 10, after V lost 1 base and J lost 5 bases. Looked up from germline, CDR1 is MNHEY and CDR2 is SMNVEV (reference sequence). The CDR3 DNA is TGTGCCAGCAGTTTATTCGCCCAGCGGGGGTTCCACGAGCAGTACTTC. This sequence encodes CASSLFAQRGFHEQYF.

The chain uses TRBV4-1 and TRBJ2-3; 9 bases are shared with TRBD2. V gave up 1 base and J gave up 2 bases; unmatched junction bases: 4. The CDR3 length is 16 residues. Germline V gives CDR1 MGHRA, CDR2 YSYEKL. CDR3 nucleotide sequence: TGCGCCAGCAGCCAAGGGACTAGCGTAATCACAGATACGCAGTATTTT. Translated: CASSQGTSVITDTQYF.

The chain links TRBV7-9 to TRBJ1-1; 9 positions match TRBD1. J was trimmed by 1 base and V by 6 bases; bases with no gene match: 6. Germline V CDR1 and CDR2: SEHNR, FQNEAQ (reference sequence). The CDR3 contains 15 residues. Here the CDR3 DNA reads TGTGCCAGCAGTACATCGGGACAGGGGAACACTGAAGCTTTCTTT. Encoded protein: CASSTSGQGNTEAFF.

This clone has just a few counts. The chain couples TRBV27 to TRBJ1-6; 7 bases align to TRBD1. J gave up 6 bases and V 5 bases, and 4 bases lay outside the gene matches. The CDR3 sequence is 14 residues long. Per germline, CDR1 MNHEY and CDR2 SMNVEV (reference sequence). CDR3 in amino acids: CASSAGTVNSPLHF. DNA of the CDR3: TGTGCCAGCAGTGCAGGGACAGTTAATTCACCCCTCCACTTT.

The chain is built from TRBV5-1 and TRBJ2-5; TRBD2 matches at 13 bases. The V and J ends lost 4 bases and 5 bases, in that order; junction bases with no gene match: 5. CDR3 length equals 15 residues. CDR1 and CDR2 (germline): SGHRS, YFSETQ. For the CDR3, the DNA is TGCGCCAGCAGCCTCCGGACTAGCGGGGGTGAGACCCAGTACTTC. This translates into CASSLRTSGGETQYF. Supplemented by reference TRBV5-1 and TRBJ2-5, the full variable domain reads KAGVTQTPRYLIKTRGQQVTLSCSPISGHRSVSWYQQTPGQGLQFLFEYFSETQRNKGNFPGRFSGRQFSNSRSEMNVSTLELGDSALYLCASSLRTSGGETQYFGPGTRLLVL.

V gene TRBV7-6 combines with J gene TRBJ2-7, with 10 bases aligning to TRBD1. The CDR3 runs 15 residues. From germline, CDR1 is SGHVS and CDR2 FNYEAQ. Trimming cost V 5 bases and J 3 bases; bases outside gene matches: 7. The CDR3 region is CASSRGQGGYYEQYF. The CDR3 coding sequence is TGTGCCAGCAGCCGAGGACAGGGGGGATACTACGAGCAGTACTTC. The whole variable domain, remainder taken from reference TRBV7-6 and TRBJ2-7, is GAGVSQSPRYKVTKRGQDVALRCDPISGHVSLYWYRQALGQGPEFLTYFNYEAQQDKSGLPNDRFSAERPEGSISTLTIQRTEQRDSAMYRCASSRGQGGYYEQYFGPGTRLTVT.

This clone was detected only a few times. The rearrangement uses TRBV4-2 and TRBJ1-5, with 10 bases identical to TRBD1. The length of the CDR3 is 19 residues. The V segment lost 3 bases and the J segment 3 bases; nucleotides outside the gene matches: 14. CDR1 is LGHNA and CDR2 is YNFKEQ in the germline V gene. The CDR3 DNA follows: TGTGCCAGCAGCCACTTCACCGGGACAGGGGCCTCCAACAATCAGCCCCAGCATTTT. It translates to CASSHFTGTGASNNQPQHF.

The gene calls are TRBV28 and TRBJ2-7; 7 bases match TRBD1. CDR1 is MDHEN and CDR2 is SYDVKM in the germline V gene. V was pared by 5 bases and J by 7 bases, with 11 bases of the junction left unmatched. CDR3 length: 14 amino acids. The chain's CDR3 is CASSPLVDRPEQYF. In nucleotides, the CDR3 is TGTGCCAGCAGTCCCCTCGTGGACAGGCCTGAGCAGTACTTC.

This clone has just one count. The chain couples TRBV4-1 to TRBJ1-1; a weak D match, TRBD1 (6 bases). The CDR3 runs to 15 residues. V lost 2 bases to trimming and J lost 5 bases, with 15 bases between them. Germline V gene lookup returns CDR1 MGHRA and CDR2 YSYEKL. CDR3 nucleotides: TGCGCCAGCAGCCAATTTCACCAGGGGCAAACTGAAGCTTTCTTT. This encodes CASSQFHQGQTEAFF.